This TCR beta chain appears in the sequencing data of a study of OX40 agonist ivuxolimab in advanced cancers. The overall study: In this cohort, patients received ivuxolimab, an agonistic anti-OX40 (CD134) antibody. Every 2 weeks, ivuxolimab was infused into the patients intravenously at between 0.01 and 10 mg/kg.

Researchers took blood at baseline, on cycle 4 day 1, and on cycle 7 day 1. Between the trimmed V and J ends, which lost 0 bases and 2 bases, there was a span of 12 bases. Germline V lookup: CDR1 SGDLS, CDR2 YYNGEE. The CDR3 sequence is 15 residues long. Here immunoSEQ multiplex PCR was the method, and the copy in TCRdb shows in-frame clones only, minus some. The sample includes 55,000 to 60,000 clones, roughly 77% of them seen just once. V usage is TRBV9 and J usage is TRBJ2-7, with a tentative D call TRBD1 (5 bases). This TCR derives from an adult with an advanced solid tumor such as melanoma, head and neck, liver or kidney cancer. Material: CD4+ or CD8+ T cells sorted from blood, obtained in a trial of the OX40 agonist ivuxolimab. The CDR3 loop reads CASSVVDSPTYEQYF. As DNA, the CDR3 is TGTGCCAGCAGCGTAGTAGACAGTCCAACCTACGAGCAGTACTTC. Looking up the rest from reference TRBV9 and TRBJ2-7 gives the full variable domain: DSGVTQTPKHLITATGQRVTLRCSPRSGDLSVYWYQQSLDQGLQFLIQYYNGEERAKGNILERFSAQQFPDLHSELNLSSLELGDSALYFCASSVVDSPTYEQYFGPGTRLTVT.